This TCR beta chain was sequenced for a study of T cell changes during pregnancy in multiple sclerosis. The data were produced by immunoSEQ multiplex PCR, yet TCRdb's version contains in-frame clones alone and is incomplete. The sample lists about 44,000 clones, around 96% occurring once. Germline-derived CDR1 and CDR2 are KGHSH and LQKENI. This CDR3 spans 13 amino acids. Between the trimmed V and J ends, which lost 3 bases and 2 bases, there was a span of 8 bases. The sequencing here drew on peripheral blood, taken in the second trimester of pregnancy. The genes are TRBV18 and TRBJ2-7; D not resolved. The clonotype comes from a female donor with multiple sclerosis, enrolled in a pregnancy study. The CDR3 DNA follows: TGTGCCAGCTCACCCCCCAGTACCTACGAGCAGTACTTC. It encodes CASSPPSTYEQYF.